This TCR beta chain was recorded in a study of CD8 T cells in ankylosing spondylitis. General observations from the study: A TCR beta motif of several highly homologous variants seemed to mark ankylosing spondylitis blood. Matched synovial fluid from ankylosing spondylitis patients was reported to be enriched for disease-linked clones. Clones linked to the disease showed a CD8+ phenotype. They occurred at relatively low frequencies in peripheral blood.

MiXCR was run by TCRdb on the 5' RACE reads, yielding one entry per CDR3 protein. The sample yields roughly 180,000 distinct CDR3 sequences, around 8.9% seen once. CDR3 size: 13 residues. J lost 4 bases, V lost 8 bases, and 3 bases had no gene match. The V gene's germline CDR1 is PRHDT and CDR2 FYEKMQ (reference sequence). Notes on this clonotype: Its matching antigen is unknown.

The chain uses TRBV13 and TRBJ2-1; 9 nucleotides agree with TRBD2. The sequence was collected from a female donor with ankylosing spondylitis or in good health (not recorded which). The material sequenced was blood, either unsorted or a sorted T cell fraction (not recorded which). The CDR3 protein is CASGLAGYNEQFF. CDR3 DNA: TGTGCCAGCGGGCTAGCGGGATACAATGAGCAGTTCTTC.